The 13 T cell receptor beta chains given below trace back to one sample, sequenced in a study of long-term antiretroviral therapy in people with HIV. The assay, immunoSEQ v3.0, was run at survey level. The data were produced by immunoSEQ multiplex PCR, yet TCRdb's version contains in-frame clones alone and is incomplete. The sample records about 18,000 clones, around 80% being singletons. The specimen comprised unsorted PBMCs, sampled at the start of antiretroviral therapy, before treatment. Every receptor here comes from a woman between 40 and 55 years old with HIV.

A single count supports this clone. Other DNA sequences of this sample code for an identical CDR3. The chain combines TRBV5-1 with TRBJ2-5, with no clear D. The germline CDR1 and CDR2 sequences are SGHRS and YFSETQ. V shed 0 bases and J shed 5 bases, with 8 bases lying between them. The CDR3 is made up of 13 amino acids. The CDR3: CASSLGNRETQYF. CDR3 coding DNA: TGCGCCAGCAGCTTGGGAAATCGGGAGACCCAGTACTTC.

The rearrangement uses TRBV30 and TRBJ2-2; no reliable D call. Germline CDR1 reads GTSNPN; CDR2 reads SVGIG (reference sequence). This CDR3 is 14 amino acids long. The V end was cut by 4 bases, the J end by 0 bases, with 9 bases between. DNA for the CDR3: TGTGCCTGGAACGCAGGCGCGAACACCGGGGAGCTGTTTTTT. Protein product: CAWNAGANTGELFF. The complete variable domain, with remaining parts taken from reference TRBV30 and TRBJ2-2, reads SQTIHQWPATLVQPVGSPLSLECTVEGTSNPNLYWYRQAAGRGLQLLFYSVGIGQISSEVPQNLSASRPQDRQFILSSKKLLLSDSGFYLCAWNAGANTGELFFGEGSRLTVL.

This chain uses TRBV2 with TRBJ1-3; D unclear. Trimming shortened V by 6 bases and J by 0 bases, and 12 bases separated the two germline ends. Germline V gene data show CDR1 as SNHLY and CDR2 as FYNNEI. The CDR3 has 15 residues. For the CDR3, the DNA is TGTGCCAGCAGCTCGGACCTGAGCTCTGGAAACACCATATATTTT. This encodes CASSSDLSSGNTIYF.

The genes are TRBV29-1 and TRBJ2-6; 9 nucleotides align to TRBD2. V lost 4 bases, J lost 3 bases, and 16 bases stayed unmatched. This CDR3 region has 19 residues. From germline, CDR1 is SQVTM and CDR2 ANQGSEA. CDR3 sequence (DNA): TGCAGCGTTGGAGGTAGCGGGGGCAACCATGACATTGGGGCCAACGTCCTGACTTTC. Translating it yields CSVGGSGGNHDIGANVLTF.

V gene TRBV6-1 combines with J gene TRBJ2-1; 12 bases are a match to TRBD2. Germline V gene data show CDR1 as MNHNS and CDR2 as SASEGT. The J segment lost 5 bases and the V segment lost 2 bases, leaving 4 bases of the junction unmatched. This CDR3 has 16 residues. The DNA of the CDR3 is TGTGCCAGCAGTGAAAGGCGACTAGCGGGGGACAATGAGCAGTTCTTC. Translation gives CASSERRLAGDNEQFF.

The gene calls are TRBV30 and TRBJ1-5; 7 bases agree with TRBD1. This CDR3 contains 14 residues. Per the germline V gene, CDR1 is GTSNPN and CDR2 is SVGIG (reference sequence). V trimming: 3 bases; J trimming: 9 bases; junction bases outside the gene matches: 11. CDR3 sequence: CAWSQGGGERPQHF. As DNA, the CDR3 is TGTGCCTGGAGCCAAGGAGGGGGCGAAAGGCCCCAGCATTTT. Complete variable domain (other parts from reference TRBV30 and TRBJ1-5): SQTIHQWPATLVQPVGSPLSLECTVEGTSNPNLYWYRQAAGRGLQLLFYSVGIGQISSEVPQNLSASRPQDRQFILSSKKLLLSDSGFYLCAWSQGGGERPQHFGDGTRLSIL.

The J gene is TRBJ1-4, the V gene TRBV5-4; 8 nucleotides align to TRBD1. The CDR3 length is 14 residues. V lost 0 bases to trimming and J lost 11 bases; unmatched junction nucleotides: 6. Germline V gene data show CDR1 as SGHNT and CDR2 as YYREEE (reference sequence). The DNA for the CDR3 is TGTGCCAGCAGCTTGGGACAGGGGACCGGCAAACTGTTTTTT. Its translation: CASSLGQGTGKLFF.

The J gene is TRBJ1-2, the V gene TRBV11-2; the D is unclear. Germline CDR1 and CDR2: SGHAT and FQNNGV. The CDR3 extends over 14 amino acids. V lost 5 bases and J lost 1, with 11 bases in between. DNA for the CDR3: TGTGCCAGCAGCATTACGGACTTTAACTATGGCTACACCTTC. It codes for CASSITDFNYGYTF.

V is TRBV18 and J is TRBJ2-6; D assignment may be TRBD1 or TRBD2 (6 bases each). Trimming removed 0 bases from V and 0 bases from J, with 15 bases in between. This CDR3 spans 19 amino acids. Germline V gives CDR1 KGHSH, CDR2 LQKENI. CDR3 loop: CASSPPGRRGASGANVLTF. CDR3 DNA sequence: TGTGCCAGCTCACCACCGGGGAGGAGGGGGGCCTCTGGGGCCAACGTCCTGACTTTC.

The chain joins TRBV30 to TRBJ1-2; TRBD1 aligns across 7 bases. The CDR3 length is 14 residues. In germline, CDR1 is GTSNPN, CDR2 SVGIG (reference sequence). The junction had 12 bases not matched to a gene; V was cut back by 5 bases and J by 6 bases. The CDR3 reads CAWSDSTGRDGYTF. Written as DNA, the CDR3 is TGTGCCTGGTCCGACTCGACAGGGAGGGATGGCTACACCTTC.

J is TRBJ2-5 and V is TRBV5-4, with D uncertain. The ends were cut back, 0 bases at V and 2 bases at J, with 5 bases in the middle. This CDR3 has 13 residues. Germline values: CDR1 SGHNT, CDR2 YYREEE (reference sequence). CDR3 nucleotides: TGTGCCAGCAGCTTGGTTCAGCAAGAGACCCAGTACTTC. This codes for CASSLVQQETQYF.

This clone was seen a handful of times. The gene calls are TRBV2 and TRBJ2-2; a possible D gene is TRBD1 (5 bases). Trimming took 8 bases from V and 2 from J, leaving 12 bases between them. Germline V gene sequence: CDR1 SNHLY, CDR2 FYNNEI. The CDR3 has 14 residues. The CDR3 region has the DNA TGTGCCAGCCTTTCGACAGCCAACACCGGGGAGCTGTTTTTT. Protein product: CASLSTANTGELFF.

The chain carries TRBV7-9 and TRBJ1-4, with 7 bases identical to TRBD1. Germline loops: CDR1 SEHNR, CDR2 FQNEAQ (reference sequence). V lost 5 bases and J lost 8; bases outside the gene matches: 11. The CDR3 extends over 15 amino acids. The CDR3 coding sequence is TGTGCCAGCAGCGTGACAGGGTTAGGCTACGAAAAACTGTTTTTT. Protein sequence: CASSVTGLGYEKLFF.